Each of the 25 T cell receptor beta chains below was sequenced from the same sample in a study of identical twins. TCRdb reanalysed the 5' RACE reads using MiXCR and keeps one entry per CDR3 protein. Among under 900,000 distinct CDR3 sequences, 9% to 15% were seen once, and the ten largest hold under 2%. These same records also appear under a second study, on yellow fever vaccine responses in identical twins.

Material for sequencing was PBMCs. The receptors come from a woman between 18 and 29 years old in good health.

In this sample, this clonotype turned up many times. The rearrangement links TRBV2 to TRBJ1-5; TRBD1 matches at 7 bases. The V and J ends lost 5 bases and 1 base, in that order; junction bases with no gene match: 8. CDR3 length: 16 amino acids. Germline V gene sequence: CDR1 SNHLY, CDR2 FYNNEI. In DNA form, the CDR3 reads TGTGCCAGCAGTACTCAGGGGGGCTCCAGCAATCAGCCCCAGCATTTT. Its protein is CASSTQGGSSNQPQHF. Full variable domain (remainder filled in from reference TRBV2 and TRBJ1-5): EPEVTQTPSHQVTQMGQEVILRCVPISNHLYFYWYRQILGQKVEFLVSFYNNEISEKSEIFDDQFSVERPDGSNFTLKIRSTKLEDSAMYFCASSTQGGSSNQPQHFGDGTRLSIL.

The chain employs TRBV4-1 and TRBJ2-5; TRBD1 matches at 8 bases. The CDR3 is made up of 16 amino acids. V shed 0 bases and J 4 bases; nucleotides not matched to a gene: 7. Germline-derived CDR1 and CDR2 are MGHRA and YSYEKL. In DNA, the CDR3 is TGCGCCAGCAGCCAAGAAAGCGGACAGGGCTTAGAGACCCAGTACTTC. This codes for CASSQESGQGLETQYF.

This clonotype has only a few counts. The V call is TRBV7-9, the J call TRBJ1-6; 7 positions agree with TRBD1. Germline loops: CDR1 SEHNR, CDR2 FQNEAQ (reference sequence). The CDR3 covers 13 residues. V was clipped by 4 bases and J by 9 bases; unmatched bases: 3. For the CDR3, the DNA is TGTGCCAGCAGCTCGCAGGGGGGTTCACCCCTCCACTTT. Protein sequence: CASSSQGGSPLHF.

The sample holds a few counts of this clonotype. The chain couples TRBV12-3 or TRBV12-4 to TRBJ1-1, with 9 nucleotides matching TRBD1. Unmatched junction bases numbered 17, after V lost 6 bases and J lost 6 bases. The CDR3 is made up of 17 amino acids. The chain's CDR3 is CASSTTGTGSPRAEAFF. In DNA, the CDR3 is TGTGCCAGCAGCACTACCGGGACAGGGTCACCACGCGCTGAAGCTTTCTTT.

The genes are TRBV5-1 and TRBJ2-5, with a tentative D call TRBD1 (6 bases). CDR1 is SGHRS, CDR2 YFSETQ, per germline. Between the trimmed V and J ends, which lost 3 bases and 5 bases, there was a span of 20 bases. The CDR3 has 16 amino acids. The chain's CDR3 is CASSSPDSGRGETQYF. In nucleotides, the CDR3 is TGCGCCAGCAGCTCCCCGGACAGTGGTCGAGGGGAGACCCAGTACTTC. Full variable domain (missing parts from reference TRBV5-1 and TRBJ2-5): KAGVTQTPRYLIKTRGQQVTLSCSPISGHRSVSWYQQTPGQGLQFLFEYFSETQRNKGNFPGRFSGRQFSNSRSEMNVSTLELGDSALYLCASSSPDSGRGETQYFGPGTRLLVL.

The rearrangement links TRBV28 to TRBJ2-7; either TRBD1 or TRBD2 may fit D (5 bases each). V was shortened by 5 bases and J by 3 bases, with 14 bases between the two germline ends. This CDR3 has 14 amino acids. CDR1 is MDHEN, CDR2 SYDVKM, per germline. The chain's CDR3 is CASSSGHTYYEQYV. The CDR3 region has the DNA TGTGCCAGCAGTAGCGGACATACCTACTACGAGCAGTACGTC.

Many counts were recorded for this clonotype. This sequence joins TRBV5-1 and TRBJ2-1, with D perhaps TRBD2 (6 bases). The CDR3 has 17 amino acids. Germline CDR1 SGHRS, CDR2 YFSETQ. V was cut by 0 bases and J by 2 bases, with 15 bases left in between. For the CDR3, the DNA is TGCGCCAGCAGCTTGGTTAGACTAGGGGCTACCTACAATGAGCAGTTCTTC. It encodes CASSLVRLGATYNEQFF. Based on the CDR3 plus reference TRBV5-1 and TRBJ2-1, the full variable domain is KAGVTQTPRYLIKTRGQQVTLSCSPISGHRSVSWYQQTPGQGLQFLFEYFSETQRNKGNFPGRFSGRQFSNSRSEMNVSTLELGDSALYLCASSLVRLGATYNEQFFGPGTRLTVL.

This clonotype was seen a few times. V is TRBV20-1 and J is TRBJ2-7; 10 bases map to TRBD1. CDR3 length: 14 amino acids. V trimming: 5 bases; J trimming: 2 bases; junction bases outside the gene matches: 6. The germline V gene has CDR1 DFQATT and CDR2 SNEGSKA (reference sequence). CDR3 residues: CSAQPGTGAYEQYF. CDR3 nucleotides: TGCAGTGCTCAACCCGGGACAGGGGCCTACGAGCAGTACTTC.

V and J are TRBV5-5 and TRBJ2-3, with D possibly being TRBD1 (6 bases). Germline V lookup: CDR1 SGHKS, CDR2 YYEKEE (reference sequence). V was pared by 0 bases and J by 2 bases, with 16 bases between. This CDR3 comprises 17 residues. The CDR3 loop reads CASSLAPGQGLTDTQYF. The CDR3 nucleotides read TGTGCCAGCAGCTTGGCTCCAGGGCAGGGGCTCACAGATACGCAGTATTTT. Based on the CDR3 plus reference TRBV5-5 and TRBJ2-3, the full variable domain is DAGVTQSPTHLIKTRGQQVTLRCSPISGHKSVSWYQQVLGQGPQFIFQYYEKEERGRGNFPDRFSARQFPNYSSELNVNALLLGDSALYLCASSLAPGQGLTDTQYFGPGTRLTVL.

This clonotype was recorded a few times. The CDR3 DNA sequence: TGTGCCAGCAAGGGTAGCGGGAGGGCCGGGCAGTTCTTC. This encodes CASKGSGRAGQFF. J is TRBJ2-1 and V is TRBV12-3 or TRBV12-4; 11 bases align to TRBD2. This CDR3 is built from 13 residues. Trimming removed 7 bases from V and 12 bases from J; junction bases left unmatched: 8.

This chain uses TRBV19 with TRBJ2-3; no definite D call. Germline lookup yields CDR1 LNHDA and CDR2 SQIVND (reference sequence). The CDR3 runs 14 residues. Trimming stripped 7 bases from V and 2 bases from J, with 13 bases between. This CDR3 reads CASNRRTDTDTQYF. CDR3 nucleotides: TGTGCCAGTAATCGGCGGACGGACACAGATACGCAGTATTTT. The entire variable domain, with the rest obtained from reference TRBV19 and TRBJ2-3, is as follows: DGGITQSPKYLFRKEGQNVTLSCEQNLNHDAMYWYRQDPGQGLRLIYYSQIVNDFQKGDIAEGYSVSREKKESFPLTVTSAQKNPTAFYLCASNRRTDTDTQYFGPGTRLTVL.

J is TRBJ1-4 and V is TRBV6-5, with TRBD1 matching over 7 bases. The V and J ends lost 0 bases and 5 bases, in that order; junction bases with no gene match: 3. This CDR3 contains 15 residues. CDR1 and CDR2 from the germline V gene are MNHEY and SVGAGI. CDR3 loop: CASSYSGTENEKLFF. The CDR3 DNA reads as TGTGCCAGCAGTTACTCTGGGACAGAGAATGAAAAACTGTTTTTT.

This chain uses TRBV27 with TRBJ2-7, with D possibly matching TRBD1 (6 bases). Trimming pared 2 bases from V and 0 bases from J, leaving 14 bases between. The CDR3 loop spans 16 amino acids. The V gene's germline CDR1 is MNHEY and CDR2 SMNVEV (reference sequence). CDR3 in DNA: TGTGCCAGCAGTTTAGGTGGGGGCCCGGGCTCCTACGAGCAGTACTTC. Its translation: CASSLGGGPGSYEQYF.

This clonotype was seen more than once but under ten times. The chain combines TRBV6-1 with TRBJ2-7, with TRBD2 matching over 9 bases. Germline values: CDR1 MNHNS, CDR2 SASEGT. V lost 7 bases and J lost 0; bases outside the gene matches: 4. This CDR3 spans 14 amino acids. The CDR3 sequence: CASKAGGSSYEQYV. CDR3 sequence (DNA): TGTGCCAGCAAGGCGGGGGGGAGCTCCTACGAGCAGTACGTC.

The sample holds a few counts of this clonotype. The rearrangement joins TRBV5-1 to TRBJ2-1; D not certain. V was cut by 4 bases and J by 0 bases, with 11 bases left in between. The CDR3 spans 15 residues. CDR1 and CDR2 from the germline V gene are SGHRS and YFSETQ. Written as DNA, the CDR3 is TGCGCCAGCAGCACAGACCACCGCTCCTACAATGAGCAGTTCTTC. This translates into CASSTDHRSYNEQFF.

This rearrangement joins TRBV5-6 to TRBJ2-1; D ambiguous. Deletions cut 4 bases from V and 4 bases from J, with 15 bases between. Germline V gene lookup returns CDR1 SGHDT and CDR2 YYEEEE. The CDR3 loop spans 15 amino acids. The CDR3 nucleotides read TGTGCCAGCAGCCTGACCGTAACCAAGTACAATGAGCAGTTCTTC. It codes for CASSLTVTKYNEQFF.

This chain uses TRBV12-3 or TRBV12-4 with TRBJ2-1; TRBD2 aligns across 12 bases. The V gene end was trimmed by 4 bases and the J gene end by 9 bases; junction bases not matched to a gene: 7. This CDR3 region has 15 residues. CDR3 amino acids: CASSSLAGGRGEQFF. In DNA, the CDR3 is TGTGCCAGCAGTTCTCTAGCGGGAGGGCGGGGTGAGCAGTTCTTC.

This clonotype showed up just a few times. The chain joins TRBV20-1 to TRBJ2-3, with D tentatively TRBD1 or TRBD2 (5 bases each). Germline values: CDR1 DFQATT, CDR2 SNEGSKA (reference sequence). This CDR3 spans 14 amino acids. The V gene lost 2 bases and the J gene lost 3 bases, with 12 bases spanning the gap. The CDR3 nucleotides are TGCAGTGCTAGATCCGGGGACGTGACAGATACGCAGTATTTT. Translation gives CSARSGDVTDTQYF.

The J gene is TRBJ1-5, the V gene TRBV12-3 or TRBV12-4; 7 bases fit TRBD1. CDR3 length: 15 residues. With V trimmed by 3 bases and J by 2 bases, 4 bases remained unmatched. The CDR3 DNA sequence: TGTGCCAGCAGTTTGGACAGGAGGGGCAATCAGCCCCAGCATTTT. It is translated as CASSLDRRGNQPQHF.

This clonotype was counted only a few times. The chain employs TRBV9 and TRBJ2-5; a possible D gene is TRBD2 (6 bases). The germline gives CDR1 SGDLS, CDR2 YYNGEE. The CDR3 contains 14 residues. V lost 0 bases to trimming and J lost 5 bases, with 11 bases between them. The DNA of the CDR3 is TGTGCCAGCAGCGTAGGGGGGGATTGGGAGACCCAGTACTTC. This encodes CASSVGGDWETQYF.

The rearrangement uses TRBV10-1 and TRBJ2-1; 10 positions agree with TRBD2. The CDR3 totals 16 residues. V dropped 8 bases and J dropped 8; count of bases not matched to a gene: 15. Per the germline V gene, CDR1 is WNHNN and CDR2 is SYGVQD (reference sequence). The CDR3 is CASLGEAAGGPDEQFF. The CDR3 region has the DNA TGCGCCAGCCTCGGGGAAGCAGCGGGAGGGCCCGATGAGCAGTTCTTC.

This clonotype was counted many times. This chain links TRBV27 with TRBJ2-3, with D perhaps TRBD2 (7 bases). This CDR3 is built from 17 residues. V was trimmed by 1 base and J by 4 bases, leaving 18 bases between them. Germline assignment: CDR1 MNHEY and CDR2 SMNVEV (reference sequence). CDR3 protein: CASSLYDGGGASDTQYF. CDR3 sequence (DNA): TGTGCCAGCAGTTTATATGATGGTGGGGGGGCTTCAGATACGCAGTATTTT.

This clonotype has a count of ten or more. This chain joins TRBV29-1 and TRBJ2-1; 15 nucleotides align to TRBD2. V was clipped by 5 bases and J by 5 bases; unmatched bases: 10. Germline V CDR1 and CDR2: SQVTM, ANQGSEA. This CDR3 is built from 17 residues. The CDR3 sequence is CSVSSGTSGRIDNEQFF. CDR3 DNA sequence: TGCAGCGTTTCCTCCGGGACTAGCGGGAGGATAGACAATGAGCAGTTCTTC.

This clonotype was observed a handful of times. The V call is TRBV6-1, the J call TRBJ2-7; D possibly uses TRBD1 or TRBD2 (5 bases each). CDR3 length: 14 amino acids. The germline V gene has CDR1 MNHNS and CDR2 SASEGT. V shed 1 base and J shed 7 bases, with 14 bases lying between them. For the CDR3, the DNA is TGTGCCAGCAGTGAAGGTTATTGGGGCGGGGAGCAGTACGTC. Its translation: CASSEGYWGGEQYV.

This clonotype was observed at least ten times. The chain links TRBV29-1 to TRBJ2-1, with D unresolved. There are 15 residues in the CDR3. Germline loops: CDR1 SQVTM, CDR2 ANQGSEA. The V gene lost 6 bases and the J gene lost 0 bases, with 15 bases spanning the gap. DNA for the CDR3: TGCAGCGTGGTGTGGTATACAAGCTCCTACAATGAGCAGTTCTTC. Amino acids: CSVVWYTSSYNEQFF.